This T cell receptor beta chain was sequenced for a study of CD8 T cells in ankylosing spondylitis (dated by TCRdb to the late 2010s). With respect to the entire study: T cell receptor beta repertoires were profiled in healthy donors and ankylosing spondylitis patients so that disease-linked TCR variants could be found. The whole study cohort included 108 healthy donors and 25 or so ankylosing spondylitis patients. Peripheral blood samples were taken, and synovial fluid was additionally collected from ankylosing spondylitis patients.

The paper's findings and limits, for the study overall: In peripheral blood, the disease-linked clones were found at relatively low frequencies and had a CD8+ phenotype. A TCR beta motif made up of several highly homologous amino acid variants appeared to be characteristic of blood from ankylosing spondylitis patients. Some motif variants had previously been reported in the synovial fluid and blood of reactive arthritis patients, which suggests shared mechanisms of disease initiation. Significant enrichment of the disease-linked clones was reported in matched synovial fluid samples from ankylosing spondylitis patients.

Sequencing instrument: Illumina HiSeq 2500. Quantitative 5'-RACE with molecular barcodes was the method used to prepare the TCR beta libraries. In the source study's methods: To identify disease-linked TCR variants, a new computational method was used, one built on a probabilistic model of VDJ rearrangement. TCRdb trimmed the raw reads at Q25, called clones with MiXCR and kept productive beta chains. Under each unique CDR3 protein, matching rows form one entry showing the most common genes and DNA. None of the V and J calls come from the authors' own analysis; TCRdb made them. The sample table records around 540,000 distinct CDR3 sequences; 10% to 15% of these occur just once. The ten largest make up approximately 6.2% of the sample. This clonotype was picked up a small number of times. The target of this receptor is not known. Base qualities are not recorded, but no much larger clone differs from it by a single base.

The clonotype was recovered from a male donor with ankylosing spondylitis. The sample comprised blood, either unsorted or a sorted T cell fraction (not recorded which).

The CDR3 amino acid sequence is: CAISESTGENTEAFF. The DNA sequence reads TGTGCCATCAGTGAGTCTACAGGGGAGAACACTGAAGCTTTCTTT. The chain is made from TRBV10-3 and TRBJ1-1, with TRBD1 identical over 7 junction bases. There are 15 amino acids in the CDR3, from cysteine to phenylalanine inclusive. Kept here is only the CDR3 DNA, which spans 45 bases and is read in frame from base 1. Trimming leaves V shorter by 0 bases and J shorter by 1 base, with the junction holding 2 bases beyond the gene matches. From the germline V gene, CDR1 is ENHRY and CDR2 is SYGVKD.